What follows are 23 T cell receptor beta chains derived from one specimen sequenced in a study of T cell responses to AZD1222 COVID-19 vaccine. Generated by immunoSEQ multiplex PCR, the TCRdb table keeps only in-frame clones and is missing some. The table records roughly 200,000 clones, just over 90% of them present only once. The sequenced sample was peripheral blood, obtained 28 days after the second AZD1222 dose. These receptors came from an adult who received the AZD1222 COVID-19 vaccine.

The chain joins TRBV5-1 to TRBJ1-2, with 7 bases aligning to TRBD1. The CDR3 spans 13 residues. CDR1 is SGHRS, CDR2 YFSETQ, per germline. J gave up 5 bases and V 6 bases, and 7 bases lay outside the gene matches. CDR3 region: CASTRDSSYGYTF. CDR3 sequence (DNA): TGCGCCAGCACAAGGGACAGTTCTTATGGCTACACCTTC.

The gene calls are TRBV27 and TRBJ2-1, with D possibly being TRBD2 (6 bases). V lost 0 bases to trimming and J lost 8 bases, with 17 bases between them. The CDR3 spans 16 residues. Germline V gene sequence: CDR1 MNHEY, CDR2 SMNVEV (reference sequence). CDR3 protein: CASSLSAGGVFDEQFF. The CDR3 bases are TGTGCCAGCAGTTTATCGGCCGGCGGGGTATTTGATGAGCAGTTCTTC.

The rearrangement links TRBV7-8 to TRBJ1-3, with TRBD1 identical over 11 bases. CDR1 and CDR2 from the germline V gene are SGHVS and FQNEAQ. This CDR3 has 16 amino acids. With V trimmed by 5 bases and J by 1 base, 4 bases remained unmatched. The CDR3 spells CASSLDRGRSGNTIYF. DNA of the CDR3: TGTGCCAGCAGCCTGGACAGGGGGCGTTCTGGAAACACCATATATTTT. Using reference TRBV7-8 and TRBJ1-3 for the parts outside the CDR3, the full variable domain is GAGVSQSPRYKVAKRGQDVALRCDPISGHVSLFWYQQALGQGPEFLTYFQNEAQLDKSGLPSDRFFAERPEGSVSTLKIQRTQQEDSAVYLCASSLDRGRSGNTIYFGEGSWLTVV.

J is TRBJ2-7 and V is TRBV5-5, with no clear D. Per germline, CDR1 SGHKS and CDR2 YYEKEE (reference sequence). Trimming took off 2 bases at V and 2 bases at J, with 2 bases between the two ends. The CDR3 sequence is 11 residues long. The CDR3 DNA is TGTGCCAGCAGCTTAACCTACGAGCAGTACTTC. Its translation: CASSLTYEQYF.

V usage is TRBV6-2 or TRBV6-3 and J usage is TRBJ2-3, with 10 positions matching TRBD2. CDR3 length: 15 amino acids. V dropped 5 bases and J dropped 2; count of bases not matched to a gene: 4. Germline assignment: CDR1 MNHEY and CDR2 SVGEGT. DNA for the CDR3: TGTGCCAGCAGTCCAGCGGGAGGGCCCACAGATACGCAGTATTTT. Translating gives CASSPAGGPTDTQYF.

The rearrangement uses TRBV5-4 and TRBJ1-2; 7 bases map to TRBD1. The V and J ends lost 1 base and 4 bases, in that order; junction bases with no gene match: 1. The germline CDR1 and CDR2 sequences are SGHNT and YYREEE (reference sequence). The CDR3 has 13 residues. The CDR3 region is CASSLHRGYGYTF. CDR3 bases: TGTGCCAGCAGCTTGCACAGGGGCTATGGCTACACCTTC.

The CDR3 DNA follows: TGTGCCAGCAGCTTGGATCAGGGGGGAAATCAGCCCCAGCATTTT. Translating it yields CASSLDQGGNQPQHF. The chain couples TRBV5-4 to TRBJ1-5, with TRBD1 matching 7 bases. The CDR3 runs 15 residues. Losses at the gene ends were 0 bases for V and 4 bases for J; bases not matched to a gene: 4. The germline V gene has CDR1 SGHNT and CDR2 YYREEE (reference sequence).

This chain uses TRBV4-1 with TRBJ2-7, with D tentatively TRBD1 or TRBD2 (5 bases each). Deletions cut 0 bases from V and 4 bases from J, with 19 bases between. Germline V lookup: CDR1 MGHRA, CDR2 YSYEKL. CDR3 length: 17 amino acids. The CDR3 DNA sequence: TGCGCCAGCAGCCAAGATCTTACGACGGGACGGCAGTACGAGCAGTACTTC. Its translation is CASSQDLTTGRQYEQYF.

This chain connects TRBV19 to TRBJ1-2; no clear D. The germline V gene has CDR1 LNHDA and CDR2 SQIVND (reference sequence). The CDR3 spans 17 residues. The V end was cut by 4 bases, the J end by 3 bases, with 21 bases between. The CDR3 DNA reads TGTGCCAGTAGTAACCGCCTGGGAAAGACGAGCGACTATGGCTACACCTTC. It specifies CASSNRLGKTSDYGYTF.

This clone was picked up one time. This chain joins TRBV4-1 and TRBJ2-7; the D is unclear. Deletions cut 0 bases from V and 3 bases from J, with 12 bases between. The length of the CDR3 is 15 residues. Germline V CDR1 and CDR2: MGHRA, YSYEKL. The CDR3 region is CASSQDPGDHYEQYF. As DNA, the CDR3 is TGCGCCAGCAGCCAAGATCCCGGCGACCACTACGAGCAGTACTTC.

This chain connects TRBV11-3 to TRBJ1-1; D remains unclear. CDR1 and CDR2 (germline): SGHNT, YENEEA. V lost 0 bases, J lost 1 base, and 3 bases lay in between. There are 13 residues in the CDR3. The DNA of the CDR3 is TGTGCCAGCAGCTTAGAGGGGAACACTGAAGCTTTCTTT. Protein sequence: CASSLEGNTEAFF.

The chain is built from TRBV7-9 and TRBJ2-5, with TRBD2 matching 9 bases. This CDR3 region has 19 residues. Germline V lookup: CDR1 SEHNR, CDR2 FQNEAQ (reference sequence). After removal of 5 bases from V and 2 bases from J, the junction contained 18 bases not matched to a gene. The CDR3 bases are TGTGCCAGCAGCACCTACTCGCCCGGACGACTAGCGGTACAAGAGACCCAGTACTTC. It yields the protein CASSTYSPGRLAVQETQYF.

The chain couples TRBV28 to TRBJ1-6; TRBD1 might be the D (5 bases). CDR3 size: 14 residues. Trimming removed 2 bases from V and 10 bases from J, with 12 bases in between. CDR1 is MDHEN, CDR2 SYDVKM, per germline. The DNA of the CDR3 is TGTGCCAGCAGTTTAACCTCGAGGGACTCACCCCTCCACTTT. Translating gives CASSLTSRDSPLHF.

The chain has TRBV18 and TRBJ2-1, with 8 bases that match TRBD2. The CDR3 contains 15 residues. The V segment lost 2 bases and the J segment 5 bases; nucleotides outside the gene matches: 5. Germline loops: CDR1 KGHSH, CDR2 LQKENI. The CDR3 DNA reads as TGTGCCAGCTCACCAGAAAGCGGGAGAAACAATGAGCAGTTCTTC. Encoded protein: CASSPESGRNNEQFF.

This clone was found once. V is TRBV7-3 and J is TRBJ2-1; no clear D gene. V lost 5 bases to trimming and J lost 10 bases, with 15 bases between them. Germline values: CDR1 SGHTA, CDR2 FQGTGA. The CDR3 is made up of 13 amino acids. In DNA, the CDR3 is TGTGCCAGCAGCCTAAAGTTGTCAGCGGAGCAGTTCTTC. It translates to CASSLKLSAEQFF.

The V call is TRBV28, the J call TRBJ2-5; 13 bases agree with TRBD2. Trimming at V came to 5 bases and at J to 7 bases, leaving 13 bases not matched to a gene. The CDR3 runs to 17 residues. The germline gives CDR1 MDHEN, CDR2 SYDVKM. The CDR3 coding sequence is TGTGCCAGCAGTCGGACTAGCGGGAGCCCGAGGGGGGGGACCCAGTACTTC. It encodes CASSRTSGSPRGGTQYF.

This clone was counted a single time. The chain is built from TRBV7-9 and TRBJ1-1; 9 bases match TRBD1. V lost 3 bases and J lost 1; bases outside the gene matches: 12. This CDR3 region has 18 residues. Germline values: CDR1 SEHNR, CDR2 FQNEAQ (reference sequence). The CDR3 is CASSLGPRDRATNTEAFF. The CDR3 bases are TGTGCCAGCAGCTTGGGGCCCCGGGACAGGGCTACGAACACTGAAGCTTTCTTT.

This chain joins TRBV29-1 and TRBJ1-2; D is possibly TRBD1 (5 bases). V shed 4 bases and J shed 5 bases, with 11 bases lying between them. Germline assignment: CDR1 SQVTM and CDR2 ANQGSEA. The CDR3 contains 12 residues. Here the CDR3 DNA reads TGCAGCGTTGCCGGGACGGGGTATGGCTACACCTTC. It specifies CSVAGTGYGYTF. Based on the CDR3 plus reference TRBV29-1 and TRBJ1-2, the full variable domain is SAVISQKPSRDICQRGTSLTIQCQVDSQVTMMFWYRQQPGQSLTLIATANQGSEATYESGFVIDKFPISRPNLTFSTLTVSNMSPEDSSIYLCSVAGTGYGYTFGSGTRLTVV.

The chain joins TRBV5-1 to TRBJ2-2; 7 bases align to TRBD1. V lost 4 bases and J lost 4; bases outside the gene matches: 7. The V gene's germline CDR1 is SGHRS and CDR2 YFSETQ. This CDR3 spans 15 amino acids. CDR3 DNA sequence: TGCGCCAGCAGCATACAGGGGAGTACCACCGGGGAGCTGTTTTTT. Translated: CASSIQGSTTGELFF.

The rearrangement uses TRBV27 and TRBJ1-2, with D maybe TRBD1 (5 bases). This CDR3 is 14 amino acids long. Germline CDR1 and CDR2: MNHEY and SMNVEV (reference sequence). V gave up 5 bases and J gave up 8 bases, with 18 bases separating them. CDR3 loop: CASSPRDQRRGYTF. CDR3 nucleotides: TGTGCCAGCAGTCCCCGGGACCAGCGCCGGGGCTACACCTTC.

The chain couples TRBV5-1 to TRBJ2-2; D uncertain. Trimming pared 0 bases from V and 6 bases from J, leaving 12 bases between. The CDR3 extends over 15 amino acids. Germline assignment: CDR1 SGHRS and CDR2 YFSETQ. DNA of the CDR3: TGCGCCAGCAGCTTGGTCGGAATCGTCGCCGGGGAGCTGTTTTTT. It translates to CASSLVGIVAGELFF.

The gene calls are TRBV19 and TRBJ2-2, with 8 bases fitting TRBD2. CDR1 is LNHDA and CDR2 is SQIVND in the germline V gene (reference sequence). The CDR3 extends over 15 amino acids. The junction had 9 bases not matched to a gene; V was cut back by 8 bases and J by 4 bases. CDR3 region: CASRVGGAGTGELFF. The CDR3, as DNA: TGTGCCAGTCGGGTCGGGGGGGCTGGCACCGGGGAGCTGTTTTTT. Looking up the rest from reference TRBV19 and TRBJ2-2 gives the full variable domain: DGGITQSPKYLFRKEGQNVTLSCEQNLNHDAMYWYRQDPGQGLRLIYYSQIVNDFQKGDIAEGYSVSREKKESFPLTVTSAQKNPTAFYLCASRVGGAGTGELFFGEGSRLTVL.

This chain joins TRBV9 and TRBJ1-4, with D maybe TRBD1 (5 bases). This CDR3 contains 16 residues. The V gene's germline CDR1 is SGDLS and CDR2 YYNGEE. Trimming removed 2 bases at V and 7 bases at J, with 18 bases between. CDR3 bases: TGTGCCAGCAGCGTGCGAGGGGATTGGGTTCCTGAAAAACTGTTTTTT. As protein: CASSVRGDWVPEKLFF.